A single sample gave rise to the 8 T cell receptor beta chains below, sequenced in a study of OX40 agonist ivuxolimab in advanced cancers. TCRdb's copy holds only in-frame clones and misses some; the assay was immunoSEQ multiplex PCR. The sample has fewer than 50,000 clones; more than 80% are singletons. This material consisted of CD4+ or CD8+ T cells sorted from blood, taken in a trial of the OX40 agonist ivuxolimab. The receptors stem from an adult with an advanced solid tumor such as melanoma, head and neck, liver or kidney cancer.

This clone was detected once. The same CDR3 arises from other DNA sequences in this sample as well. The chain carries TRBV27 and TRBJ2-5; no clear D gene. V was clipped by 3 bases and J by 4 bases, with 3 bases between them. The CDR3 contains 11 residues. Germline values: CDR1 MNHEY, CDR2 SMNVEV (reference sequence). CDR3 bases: TGTGCCAGCAGTTTCAGAGAGACCCAGTACTTC. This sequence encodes CASSFRETQYF.

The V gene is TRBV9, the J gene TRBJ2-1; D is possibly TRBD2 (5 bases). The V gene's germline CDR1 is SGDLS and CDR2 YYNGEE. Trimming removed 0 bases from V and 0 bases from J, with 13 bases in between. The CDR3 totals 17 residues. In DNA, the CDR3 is TGTGCCAGCAGCGTAGGCGGGCGGGTGAGCTCCTACAATGAGCAGTTCTTC. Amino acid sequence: CASSVGGRVSSYNEQFF.

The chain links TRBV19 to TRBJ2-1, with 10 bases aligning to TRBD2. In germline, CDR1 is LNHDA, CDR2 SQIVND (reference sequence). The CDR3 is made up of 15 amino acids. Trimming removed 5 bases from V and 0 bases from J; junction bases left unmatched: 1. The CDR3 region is CASSLAGGSYNEQFF. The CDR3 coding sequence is TGTGCCAGTAGTTTAGCGGGGGGCTCCTACAATGAGCAGTTCTTC.

In DNA, the CDR3 is TGTGCCAGCACTGGTGGGTCTCTGAACACTGAAGCTTTCTTT. Protein product: CASTGGSLNTEAFF. The chain carries TRBV9 and TRBJ1-1; D not resolved. V shed 6 bases and J shed 0 bases, with 12 bases lying between them. Germline values: CDR1 SGDLS, CDR2 YYNGEE. The CDR3 consists of 14 residues.

CDR3 nucleotide sequence: TGTGCCAGCAGTCAAGGGACATCTGAAGCTTTCTTT. Translation gives CASSQGTSEAFF. The genes are TRBV27 and TRBJ1-1; D is possibly TRBD1 (6 bases). V was cut by 5 bases and J by 6 bases, with 10 bases left in between. The germline V gene encodes CDR1 MNHEY and CDR2 SMNVEV (reference sequence). CDR3 size: 12 residues.

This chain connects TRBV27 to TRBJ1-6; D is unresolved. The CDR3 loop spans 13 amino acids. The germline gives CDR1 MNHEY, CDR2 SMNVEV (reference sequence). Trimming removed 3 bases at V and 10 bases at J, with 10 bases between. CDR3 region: CASSLGKKSPLHF. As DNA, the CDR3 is TGTGCCAGCAGTTTGGGAAAAAAGTCACCCCTCCACTTT.

This CDR3 reads CASSFGQGPDRYGYTF. The CDR3 region has the DNA TGTGCCAGCAGCTTTGGACAGGGGCCCGATAGGTATGGCTACACCTTC. V gene TRBV5-6 combines with J gene TRBJ1-2; TRBD1 agrees at 9 bases. From germline, CDR1 is SGHDT and CDR2 YYEEEE. Germline trimming cut 2 bases from V and 5 bases from J; bases unmatched to any gene: 10. CDR3 size: 16 residues.

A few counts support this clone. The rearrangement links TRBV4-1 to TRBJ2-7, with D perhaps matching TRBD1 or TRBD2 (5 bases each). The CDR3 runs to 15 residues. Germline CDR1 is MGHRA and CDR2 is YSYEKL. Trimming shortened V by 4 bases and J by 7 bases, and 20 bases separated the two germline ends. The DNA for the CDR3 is TGCGCCAGCAGCCTAGGACTGCAAAGGGGCTCTGAGCAGTACTTC. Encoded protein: CASSLGLQRGSEQYF.